Listed below are T cell receptor beta chains from one sample, sequenced in a study of blood T cell repertoires in COVID-19. Clones were read by immunoSEQ multiplex PCR, and TCRdb kept only the in-frame ones, dropping some. The profile shows fewer than 130,000 clones, approximately 85% of them singletons. The sample comprised peripheral blood. These receptors were obtained from a woman aged 55-69 years with acute or convalescent COVID-19. CDR3s include the opening cysteine and the closing phenylalanine or tryptophan. D genes are given only for firm matches. Expanded clones are given a class, and other clones once, few, many or no size at all.

NA,NA,TRBJ2-2,TRBV30,CAWIGGGLTGELFF,TGTGCCTGGATAGGGGGGGGGCTCACCGGGGAGCTGTTTTTT
NA,TRBD2,TRBJ2-1,TRBV2,CASSPTSGVHNEQFF,TGTGCCAGCAGTCCGACTAGCGGGGTTCACAATGAGCAGTTCTTC
NA,TRBD1,TRBJ2-2,TRBV24-1,CATSGPGGPGELFF,TGTGCCACCAGTGGTCCAGGGGGTCCCGGGGAGCTGTTTTTT
NA,TRBD2,TRBJ2-1,TRBV6-5,CASSPLAGGLDEQFF,TGTGCCAGCAGTCCTTTAGCGGGGGGGCTCGATGAGCAGTTCTTC
NA,NA,TRBJ1-1,TRBV10-3,CAIRAGRETEAFF,TGTGCCATCAGGGCAGGGCGGGAGACTGAAGCTTTCTTT
NA,TRBD1,TRBJ1-2,TRBV7-9,CASSLETGYTF,TGTGCCAGCAGCTTAGAGACAGGGTACACCTTC
NA,TRBD2,TRBJ2-3,TRBV28,CASTGTSGGSTDTQYF,TGTGCCAGCACGGGGACTAGCGGGGGGAGCACAGATACGCAGTATTTT
NA,NA,TRBJ2-5,TRBV2,CASSQSSETQYF,TGTGCCAGCAGCCAGAGTAGCGAGACCCAGTACTTC
NA,NA,TRBJ2-1,TRBV28,CASLRGGTSNEQFF,TGTGCCAGCCTAAGGGGGGGGACCTCTAATGAGCAGTTCTTC
few,TRBD2,TRBJ2-1,TRBV20-1,CSASTSGVSSYNEQFF,TGCAGTGCTAGTACTAGCGGGGTGTCTTCCTACAATGAGCAGTTCTTC
NA,NA,TRBJ1-2,TRBV28,CASSLTRAAFLKSYGYTF,TGTGCCAGCAGTTTAACGCGTGCCGCATTCTTAAAGAGCTATGGCTACACCTTC
once,TRBD2,TRBJ2-5,TRBV25-1,CATSSGLAGGGETQYF,TGTGCCACCTCATCAGGGCTAGCGGGTGGGGGTGAGACCCAGTACTTC
NA,NA,TRBJ2-7,TRBV5-6,CASSPTPTEYEQYF,TGTGCCAGCAGCCCGACACCTACTGAGTACGAGCAGTACTTC
NA,TRBD1,TRBJ2-2,TRBV7-6,CASSSTGTGSGELFF,TGTGCCAGCAGCAGCACCGGGACAGGGTCCGGGGAGCTGTTTTTT
NA,TRBD2,TRBJ2-3,TRBV9,CASSVVPAGGLDTQYF,TGTGCCAGCAGCGTAGTGCCGGCGGGGGGGCTAGATACGCAGTATTTT
NA,NA,TRBJ2-6,TRBV6-6,CASSYLRANVLTF,TGTGCCAGCAGTTACCTCCGGGCCAACGTCCTGACTTTC
NA,NA,TRBJ2-6,TRBV30,CAWSYPGGANVLTF,TGTGCCTGGAGTTACCCAGGGGGGGCCAACGTCCTGACTTTC
NA,NA,TRBJ1-4,TRBV3-1/TRBV3-2,CASSQDRSGAAEKLFF,TGTGCCAGCAGCCAAGACCGATCAGGGGCGGCGGAAAAACTGTTTTTT
NA,NA,TRBJ2-1,TRBV5-4,CASSLYLGNEQFF,TGTGCCAGCAGCTTGTACCTAGGCAATGAGCAGTTCTTC
NA,NA,TRBJ2-1,TRBV6-5,CASSYSEVNKQFF,TGTGCCAGCAGTTACTCAGAGGTAAACAAGCAGTTCTTC
NA,NA,TRBJ1-1,TRBV9,CASSVDGRGAFF,TGTGCCAGCAGCGTAGACGGGAGGGGAGCTTTCTTT
NA,NA,TRBJ2-6,TRBV4-2,CASSQTQMVSPNSGANVLTF,TGTGCCAGCAGCCAAACCCAGATGGTCTCGCCGAACTCTGGGGCCAACGTCCTGACTTTC
NA,TRBD2,TRBJ2-3,TRBV27,CASRIGLAGEFTDTQYF,TGTGCCAGCAGAATCGGACTAGCGGGGGAATTCACAGATACGCAGTATTTT
few,NA,TRBJ2-6,TRBV7-8,CASSLATRRAGANVLTF,TGTGCCAGCAGCTTAGCTACTAGACGGGCCGGGGCCAACGTCCTGACTTTC
NA,TRBD2,TRBJ2-1,TRBV6-5,CASIGTSGGAYEQFF,TGTGCCAGCATCGGGACTAGCGGGGGGGCCTATGAGCAGTTCTTC
NA,NA,TRBJ1-1,TRBV5-5,CASSLEAVTMNTEAFF,TGTGCCAGCAGCTTGGAAGCGGTTACCATGAACACTGAAGCTTTCTTT
NA,NA,TRBJ1-3,TRBV6-5,CASSYATGISGNTIYF,TGTGCCAGCAGTTACGCAACAGGGATCTCTGGAAACACCATATATTTT
NA,TRBD1,TRBJ1-3,TRBV9,CASSVEGAVGNTIYF,TGTGCCAGCAGCGTAGAGGGGGCGGTTGGAAACACCATATATTTT
NA,TRBD1,TRBJ1-2,TRBV4-3,CASSQGPLETGDGYTF,TGCGCCAGCAGCCAAGGGCCCCTGGAGACAGGGGATGGCTACACCTTC
few,NA,TRBJ2-3,TRBV6-2/TRBV6-3,CASSYPLSGGAVSDTQYF,TGTGCCAGCAGTTACCCTCTCTCTGGCGGCGCGGTGTCGGATACGCAGTATTTT
NA,NA,TRBJ1-5,TRBV28,CASSLLRDQPQHF,TGTGCCAGCAGTTTACTCAGGGATCAGCCCCAGCATTTT
once,NA,TRBJ1-1,TRBV2,CASTIQGWNTEAFF,TGTGCCAGCACCATACAGGGATGGAACACTGAAGCTTTCTTT
NA,TRBD1,TRBJ2-4,TRBV4-1,CASSQDSSPWGQESKNIQYF,TGCGCCAGCAGCCAAGACAGCTCTCCGTGGGGACAGGAGTCCAAAAACATTCAGTACTTC
NA,NA,TRBJ2-3,TRBV7-2,CASSLVETGATDTQYF,TGTGCCAGCAGCTTAGTGGAGACAGGAGCCACAGATACGCAGTATTTT
NA,NA,TRBJ1-5,TRBV7-6,CASSPGITRYSNQPQHF,TGTGCCAGCAGCCCCGGGATCACCCGCTATAGCAATCAGCCCCAGCATTTT
NA,NA,TRBJ1-1,TRBV4-2,CASSQAVTGEAFF,TGTGCCAGCAGCCAAGCTGTGACGGGAGAAGCTTTCTTT
NA,TRBD1,TRBJ2-7,TRBV28,CASSSSSTGNSREQYF,TGTGCCAGCAGTTCATCATCGACAGGGAATTCCCGGGAGCAGTACTTC
NA,TRBD1,TRBJ1-6,TRBV3-1/TRBV3-2,CASSQTGTGYNSPLHF,TGTGCCAGCAGCCAAACCGGGACAGGATATAATTCACCCCTCCACTTT
NA,TRBD1,TRBJ2-7,TRBV5-6,CASSRRDRVPEQYF,TGTGCCAGCAGCCGGCGGGACAGGGTCCCCGAGCAGTACTTC
NA,NA,TRBJ1-2,TRBV7-9,CASSFSEGGGYTF,TGTGCCAGCAGCTTTTCAGAGGGTGGTGGCTACACCTTC
NA,NA,TRBJ1-5,TRBV6-2/TRBV6-3,CASSRGGGAQPQHF,TGTGCCAGCAGCCGCGGAGGGGGGGCCCAGCCCCAGCATTTT
many,NA,TRBJ1-2,TRBV30,CAWSKGLGGYTF,TGTGCCTGGAGTAAAGGACTTGGGGGCTACACCTTC
NA,TRBD2,TRBJ2-2,TRBV27,CASSPPGGLRAGELFF,TGTGCCAGCAGTCCCCCGGGGGGTTTGAGGGCGGGGGAGCTGTTTTTT
few,NA,TRBJ1-5,TRBV6-2/TRBV6-3,CASSYWGEQPQHF,TGTGCCAGCAGTTACTGGGGGGAGCAGCCCCAGCATTTT
NA,NA,TRBJ2-1,TRBV27,CASSLSVPFSYNEQFF,TGTGCCAGCAGTTTATCCGTTCCCTTCTCCTACAATGAGCAGTTCTTC
NA,NA,TRBJ1-1,TRBV6-5,CASTSLGSSEAFF,TGTGCCAGCACCTCCCTGGGCAGTTCAGAAGCTTTCTTT
NA,TRBD1,TRBJ2-1,TRBV7-3,CASSPVGTGYNEQFF,TGTGCCAGCAGCCCCGTCGGGACAGGGTACAATGAGCAGTTCTTC
NA,TRBD1,TRBJ2-7,TRBV6-6,CASSRDSLSYEQYF,TGTGCCAGCAGTCGGGACAGCCTATCCTACGAGCAGTACTTC
NA,NA,TRBJ1-2,TRBV4-3,CASSQGLWEFLGYTF,TGCGCCAGCAGCCAAGGTCTATGGGAGTTCCTCGGCTACACCTTC
NA,TRBD1,TRBJ1-6,TRBV5-6,CASSLGQGTNSPLHF,TGTGCCAGCAGCTTGGGACAGGGGACCAATTCACCCCTCCACTTT
NA,NA,TRBJ2-1,TRBV4-2,CASSQDASGGYNEQFF,TGTGCCAGCAGCCAAGATGCCAGCGGCGGCTACAATGAGCAGTTCTTC
NA,TRBD1,TRBJ1-1,TRBV7-2,CASNQGQGEAFF,TGTGCCAGCAACCAAGGACAGGGTGAAGCTTTCTTT
few,NA,TRBJ2-3,TRBV30,CAWSARAGDTQYF,TGTGCCTGGAGTGCCCGGGCGGGGGATACGCAGTATTTT
NA,TRBD2,TRBJ2-2,TRBV4-2,CASSHDLAGGNTGELFF,TGTGCCAGCAGCCATGACCTAGCGGGGGGGAACACCGGGGAGCTGTTTTTT
NA,TRBD1,TRBJ2-5,TRBV5-1,CASSLGPTGAETQYF,TGCGCCAGCAGCTTGGGACCTACAGGGGCAGAGACCCAGTACTTC
NA,NA,TRBJ2-3,TRBV24-1,CATSEPSGDKPDTQYF,TGTGCCACCAGTGAACCTTCAGGCGACAAACCAGATACGCAGTATTTT